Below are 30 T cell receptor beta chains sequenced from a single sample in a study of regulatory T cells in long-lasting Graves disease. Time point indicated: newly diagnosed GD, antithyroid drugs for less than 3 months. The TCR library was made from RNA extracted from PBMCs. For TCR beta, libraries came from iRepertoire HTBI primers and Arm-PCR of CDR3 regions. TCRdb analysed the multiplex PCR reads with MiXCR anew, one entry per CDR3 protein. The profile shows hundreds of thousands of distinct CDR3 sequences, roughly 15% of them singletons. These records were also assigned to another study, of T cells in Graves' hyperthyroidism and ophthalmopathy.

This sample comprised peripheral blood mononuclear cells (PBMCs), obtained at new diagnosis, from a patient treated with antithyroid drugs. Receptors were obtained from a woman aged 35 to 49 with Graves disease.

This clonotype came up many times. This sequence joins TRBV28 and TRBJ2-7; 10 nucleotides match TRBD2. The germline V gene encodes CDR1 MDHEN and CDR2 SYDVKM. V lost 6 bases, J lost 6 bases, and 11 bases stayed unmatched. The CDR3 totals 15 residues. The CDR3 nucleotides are TGTGCCAGCAGCCCCCTAGCGGGAGATCATCCCGAGCAGTACTTC. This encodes CASSPLAGDHPEQYF.

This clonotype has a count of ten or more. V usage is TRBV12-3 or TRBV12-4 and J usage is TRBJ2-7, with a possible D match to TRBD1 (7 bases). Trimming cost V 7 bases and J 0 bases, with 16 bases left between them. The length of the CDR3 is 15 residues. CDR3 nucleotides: TGTGCCAGCACCTTGACAGGGAGGAGCTCCTACGAGCAGTACTTC. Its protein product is CASTLTGRSSYEQYF.

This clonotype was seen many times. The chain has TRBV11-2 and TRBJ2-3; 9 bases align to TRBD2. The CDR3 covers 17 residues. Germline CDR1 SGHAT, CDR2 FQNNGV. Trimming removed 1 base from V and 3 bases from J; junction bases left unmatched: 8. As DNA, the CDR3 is TGTGCCAGCAGCTTAGTGGGCGGGAGGGCCTTTACAGATACGCAGTATTTT. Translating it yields CASSLVGGRAFTDTQYF.

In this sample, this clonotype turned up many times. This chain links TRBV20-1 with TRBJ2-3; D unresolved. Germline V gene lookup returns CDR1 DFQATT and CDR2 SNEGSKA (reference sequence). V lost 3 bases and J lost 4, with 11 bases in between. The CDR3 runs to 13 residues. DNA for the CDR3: TGCAGTGCTAGGGGATTAGCAGCAGATACGCAGTATTTT. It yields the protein CSARGLAADTQYF.

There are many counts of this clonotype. This chain's CDR3 is CAYRIWDRSTDTQYF. The CDR3 DNA is TGTGCCTACCGGATCTGGGACAGGTCAACAGATACGCAGTATTTT. The chain employs TRBV6-1 and TRBJ2-3; TRBD1 matches at 8 bases. CDR1 is MNHNS and CDR2 is SASEGT in the germline V gene. The trim removed 11 bases at V and 3 bases at J, leaving 13 bases unmatched. This CDR3 comprises 15 residues.

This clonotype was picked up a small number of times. CDR3 DNA: TGTGCCAGCAGTTACAGGGAAGGTAGCAATCAGCCCCAGCATTTT. It is translated as CASSYREGSNQPQHF. The V call is TRBV6-5, the J call TRBJ1-5, with D hard to call. Trimming shortened V by 2 bases and J by 0 bases, and 8 bases separated the two germline ends. Germline lookup yields CDR1 MNHEY and CDR2 SVGAGI. The CDR3 runs to 15 residues.

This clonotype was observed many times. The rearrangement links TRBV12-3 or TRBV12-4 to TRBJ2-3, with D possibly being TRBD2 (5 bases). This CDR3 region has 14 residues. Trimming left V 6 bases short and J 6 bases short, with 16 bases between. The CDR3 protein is CASSQDSTWDTQYF. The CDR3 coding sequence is TGTGCCAGCAGCCAGGACTCCACCTGGGATACGCAGTATTTT.

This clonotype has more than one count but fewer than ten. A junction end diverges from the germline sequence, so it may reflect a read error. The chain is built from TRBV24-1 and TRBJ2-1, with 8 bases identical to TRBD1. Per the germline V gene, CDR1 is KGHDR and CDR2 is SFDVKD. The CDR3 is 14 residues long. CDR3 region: CAISDSDRGNEQFF. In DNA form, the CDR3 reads TGTGCCATCAGTGATTCCGACAGGGGCAATGAGCAGTTCTTC.

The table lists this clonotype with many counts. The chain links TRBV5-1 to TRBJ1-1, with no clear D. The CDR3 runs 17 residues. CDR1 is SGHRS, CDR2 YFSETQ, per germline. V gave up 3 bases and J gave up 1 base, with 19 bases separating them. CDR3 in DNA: TGCGCCAGCAGCTCCTTTAACTTTTACCGGGGGAACACTGAAGCTTTCTTT. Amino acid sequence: CASSSFNFYRGNTEAFF. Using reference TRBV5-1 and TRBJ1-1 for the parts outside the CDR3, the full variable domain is KAGVTQTPRYLIKTRGQQVTLSCSPISGHRSVSWYQQTPGQGLQFLFEYFSETQRNKGNFPGRFSGRQFSNSRSEMNVSTLELGDSALYLCASSSFNFYRGNTEAFFGQGTRLTVV.

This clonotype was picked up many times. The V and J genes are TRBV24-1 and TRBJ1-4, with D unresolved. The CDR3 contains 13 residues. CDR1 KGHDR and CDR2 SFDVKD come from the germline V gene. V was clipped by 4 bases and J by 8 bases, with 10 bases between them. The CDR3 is CATSDHLGEKLFF. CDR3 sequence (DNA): TGTGCCACCAGTGACCACTTGGGAGAAAAACTGTTTTTT.

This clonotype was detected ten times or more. The CDR3, as DNA: TGTGCCAGCAGTTTATTTGCAGGAGACACCGGGGAGCTGTTTTTT. It encodes CASSLFAGDTGELFF. V is TRBV27 and J is TRBJ2-2, with D unresolved. V lost 1 base, J lost 3 bases, and 9 bases lay in between. CDR1 is MNHEY, CDR2 SMNVEV, per germline (reference sequence). The CDR3 contains 15 residues.

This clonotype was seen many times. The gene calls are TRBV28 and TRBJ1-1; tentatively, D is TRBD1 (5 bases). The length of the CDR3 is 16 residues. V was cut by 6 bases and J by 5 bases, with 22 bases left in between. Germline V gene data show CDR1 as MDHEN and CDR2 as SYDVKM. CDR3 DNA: TGTGCCAGCAGCCGCCGGGGGGTGAAGGGAGGGACTGAAGCTTTCTTT. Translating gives CASSRRGVKGGTEAFF. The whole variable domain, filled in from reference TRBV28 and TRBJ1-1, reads DVKVTQSSRYLVKRTGEKVFLECVQDMDHENMFWYRQDPGLGLRLIYFSYDVKMKEKGDIPEGYSVSREKKERFSLILESASTNQTSMYLCASSRRGVKGGTEAFFGQGTRLTVV.

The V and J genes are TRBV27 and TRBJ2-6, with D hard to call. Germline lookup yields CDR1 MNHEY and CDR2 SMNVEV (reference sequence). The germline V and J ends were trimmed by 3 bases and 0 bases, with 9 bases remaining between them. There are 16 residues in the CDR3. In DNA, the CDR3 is TGTGCCAGCAGTTTCAAGGACCCCTCTGGGGCCAACGTCCTGACTTTC. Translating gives CASSFKDPSGANVLTF.

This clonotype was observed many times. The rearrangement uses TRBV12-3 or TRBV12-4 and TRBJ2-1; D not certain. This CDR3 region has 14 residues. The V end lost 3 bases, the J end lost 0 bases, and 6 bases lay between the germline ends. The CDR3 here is CASSFVSSYNEQFF. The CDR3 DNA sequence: TGTGCCAGCAGTTTTGTTAGCTCCTACAATGAGCAGTTCTTC.

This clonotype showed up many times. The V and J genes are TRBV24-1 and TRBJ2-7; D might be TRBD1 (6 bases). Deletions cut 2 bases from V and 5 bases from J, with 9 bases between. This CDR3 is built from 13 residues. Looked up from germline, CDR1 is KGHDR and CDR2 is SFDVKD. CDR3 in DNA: TGTGCCACCAGTGATTCACAGGGCCACGAGCAGTACTTC. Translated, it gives CATSDSQGHEQYF.

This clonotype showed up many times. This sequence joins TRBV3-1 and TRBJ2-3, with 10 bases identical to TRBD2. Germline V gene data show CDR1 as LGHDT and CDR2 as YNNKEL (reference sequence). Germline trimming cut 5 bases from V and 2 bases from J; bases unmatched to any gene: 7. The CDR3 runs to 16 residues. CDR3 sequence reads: CASSLSGRAPTDTQYF. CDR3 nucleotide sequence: TGTGCCAGCAGCTTGAGCGGGAGGGCCCCCACAGATACGCAGTATTTT.

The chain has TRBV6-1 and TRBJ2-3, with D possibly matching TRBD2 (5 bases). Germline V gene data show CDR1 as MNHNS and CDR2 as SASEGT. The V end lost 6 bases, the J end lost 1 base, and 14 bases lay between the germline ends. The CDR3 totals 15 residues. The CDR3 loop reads CASSLRGLRTDTQYF. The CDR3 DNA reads TGTGCCAGCAGCCTCCGAGGACTTCGCACAGATACGCAGTATTTT.

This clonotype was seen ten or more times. The CDR3 DNA reads as TGTGCCAGCAGATTTTCAGCTGGTGAGCAGTTCTTC. Translation: CASRFSAGEQFF. This sequence joins TRBV3-1 and TRBJ2-1; the D is unclear. This CDR3 contains 12 residues. Germline values: CDR1 LGHDT, CDR2 YNNKEL (reference sequence). V was cut by 6 bases and J by 9 bases, with 12 bases left in between.

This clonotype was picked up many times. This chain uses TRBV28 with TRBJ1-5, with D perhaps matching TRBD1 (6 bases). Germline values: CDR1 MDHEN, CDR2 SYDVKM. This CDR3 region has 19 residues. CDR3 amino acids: CDPGSPSSLQGLGNQPQHF. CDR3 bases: TGTGACCCCGGCTCCCCGAGCTCTTTACAGGGCCTAGGCAATCAGCCCCAGCATTTT.

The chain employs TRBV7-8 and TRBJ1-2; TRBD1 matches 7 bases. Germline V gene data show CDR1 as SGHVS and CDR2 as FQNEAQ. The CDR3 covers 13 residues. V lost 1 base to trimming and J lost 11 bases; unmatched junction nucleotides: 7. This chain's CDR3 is CASSLGHRGGYTF. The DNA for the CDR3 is TGTGCCAGCAGCTTAGGGCACAGGGGTGGGTACACCTTC.

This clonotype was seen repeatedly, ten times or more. The CDR3 loop is CASSLNVGGTTNEKLFF. CDR3 coding DNA: TGTGCCAGTAGCCTTAACGTAGGAGGTACAACTAATGAAAAACTGTTTTTT. This chain links TRBV19 with TRBJ1-4; D is ambiguous. V gave up 6 bases and J gave up 0 bases, with 17 bases separating them. The CDR3 covers 17 residues. Germline loops: CDR1 LNHDA, CDR2 SQIVND (reference sequence).

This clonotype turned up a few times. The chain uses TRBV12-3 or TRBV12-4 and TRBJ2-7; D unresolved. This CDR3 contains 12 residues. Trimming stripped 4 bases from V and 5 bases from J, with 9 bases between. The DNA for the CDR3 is TGTGCCAGCAGTTACTCGGTGGACGAGCAGTACTTC. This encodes CASSYSVDEQYF.

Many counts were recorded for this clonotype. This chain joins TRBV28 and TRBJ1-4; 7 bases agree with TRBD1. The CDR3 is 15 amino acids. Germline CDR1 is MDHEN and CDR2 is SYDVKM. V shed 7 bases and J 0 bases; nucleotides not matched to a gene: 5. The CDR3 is CASIGQGATNEKLFF. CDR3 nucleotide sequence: TGTGCCAGCATCGGGCAGGGGGCAACTAATGAAAAACTGTTTTTT.

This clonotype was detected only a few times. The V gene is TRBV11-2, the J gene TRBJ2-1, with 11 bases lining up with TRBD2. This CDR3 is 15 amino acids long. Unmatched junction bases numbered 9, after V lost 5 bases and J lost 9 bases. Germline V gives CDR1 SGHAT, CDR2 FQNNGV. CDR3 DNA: TGTGCCAGCAGCCCCAGTAGCGGGAGGGCGCCTGAGCAGTTCTTC. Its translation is CASSPSSGRAPEQFF.

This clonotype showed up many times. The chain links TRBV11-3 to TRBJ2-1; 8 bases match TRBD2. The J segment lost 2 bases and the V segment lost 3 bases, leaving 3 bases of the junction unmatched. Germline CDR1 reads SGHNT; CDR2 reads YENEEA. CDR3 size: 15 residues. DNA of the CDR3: TGTGCCAGCAGCTTCAGCGGGAGACCCTACAATGAGCAGTTCTTC. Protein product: CASSFSGRPYNEQFF. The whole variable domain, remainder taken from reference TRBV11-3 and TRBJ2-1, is EAGVVQSPRYKIIEKKQPVAFWCNPISGHNTLYWYLQNLGQGPELLIRYENEEAVDDSQLPKDRFSAERLKGVDSTLKIQPAELGDSAVYLCASSFSGRPYNEQFFGPGTRLTVL.

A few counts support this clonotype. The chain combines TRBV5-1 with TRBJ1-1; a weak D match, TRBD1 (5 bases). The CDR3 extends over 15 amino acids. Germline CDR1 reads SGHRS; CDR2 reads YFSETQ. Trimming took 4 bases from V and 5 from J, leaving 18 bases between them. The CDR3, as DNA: TGCGCCAGCAGCCCCAGGGTTGGTGATTTGACTGAAGCTTTCTTT. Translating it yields CASSPRVGDLTEAFF.

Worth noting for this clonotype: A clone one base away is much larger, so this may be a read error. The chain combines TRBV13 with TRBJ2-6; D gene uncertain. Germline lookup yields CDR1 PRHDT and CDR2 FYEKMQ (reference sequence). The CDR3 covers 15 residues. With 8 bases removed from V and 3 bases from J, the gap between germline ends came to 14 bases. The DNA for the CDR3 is TGTGCCAGCGTTGAGGAACAGTATGGGGCCAACGTCCTGACTTTC. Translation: CASVEEQYGANVLTF.

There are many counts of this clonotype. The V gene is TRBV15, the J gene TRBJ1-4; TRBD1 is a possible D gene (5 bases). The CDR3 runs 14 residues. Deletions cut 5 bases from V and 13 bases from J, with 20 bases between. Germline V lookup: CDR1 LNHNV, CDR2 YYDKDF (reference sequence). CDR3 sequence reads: CATSGNTMGERLFF. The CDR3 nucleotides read TGTGCCACCAGCGGAAATACCATGGGGGAGAGACTGTTTTTT.

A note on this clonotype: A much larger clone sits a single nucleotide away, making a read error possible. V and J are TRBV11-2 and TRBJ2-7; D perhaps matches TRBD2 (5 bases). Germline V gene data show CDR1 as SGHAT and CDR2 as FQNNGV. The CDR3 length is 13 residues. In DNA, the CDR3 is TGTGCCAACAGCCAGTTGGAGGTGGGGGAGCAGTACTTC. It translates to CANSQLEVGEQYF.

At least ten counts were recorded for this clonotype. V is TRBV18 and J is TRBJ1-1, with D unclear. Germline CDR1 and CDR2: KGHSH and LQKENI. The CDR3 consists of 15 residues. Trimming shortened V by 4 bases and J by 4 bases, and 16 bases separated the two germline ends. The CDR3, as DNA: TGTGCCAGCTCACTCGCCGAAGGGCCGAGCACTGAAGCTTTCTTT. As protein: CASSLAEGPSTEAFF. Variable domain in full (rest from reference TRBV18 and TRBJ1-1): NAGVMQNPRHLVRRRGQEARLRCSPMKGHSHVYWYRQLPEEGLKFMVYLQKENIIDESGMPKERFSAEFPKEGPSILRIQQVVRGDSAAYFCASSLAEGPSTEAFFGQGTRLTVV.